The rows below give T cell receptor beta chains drawn from one sample of a study of blood T cell repertoires in COVID-19. Data came from immunoSEQ multiplex PCR; TCRdb stores just in-frame clones and leaves some out. Of around 39,000 clones in the sample, approximately 88% are singletons; the top ten hold around a tenth. The sequenced sample was peripheral blood. The receptors stem from a human donor in a cohort sampled during active COVID-19. Each CDR3 is given with its conserved first and last residue. Each record gives: CDR3 protein, CDR3 DNA, D gene, CDR3 length, J gene, V gene, clone size. A D gene is named only where the DNA matches it firmly. Clone size is not always given. Where it is, it says once, few, many or a class for expanded clones.

cdr3_aa: CASSLGRQGLNTEAFF
cdr3_nt: TGTGCCAGCAGCTTAGGACGACAGGGATTGAACACTGAAGCTTTCTTT
d_call: TRBD1
cdr3_length: 16
j_call: TRBJ1-1
v_call: TRBV7-8
clone_size: once

cdr3_aa: CASRRDSSNQPQHF
cdr3_nt: TGTGCCAGCAGAAGGGACAGTAGCAATCAGCCCCAGCATTTT
d_call: TRBD1
cdr3_length: 14
j_call: TRBJ1-5
v_call: TRBV6-5
clone_size: NA

cdr3_aa: CASSQGTKVNRDSYNEQFF
cdr3_nt: TGTGCCAGCAGCCAAGGCACGAAGGTAAACCGGGACTCGTACAATGAGCAGTTCTTC
d_call: NA
cdr3_length: 19
j_call: TRBJ2-1
v_call: TRBV3-1/TRBV3-2
clone_size: NA

cdr3_aa: CAWNKGRMETQYF
cdr3_nt: TGTGCCTGGAATAAGGGGCGAATGGAGACCCAGTACTTC
d_call: NA
cdr3_length: 13
j_call: TRBJ2-5
v_call: TRBV30
clone_size: NA

cdr3_aa: CATSRTGGGNEQFF
cdr3_nt: TGTGCCACCAGTCGAACGGGGGGCGGGAATGAGCAGTTCTTC
d_call: NA
cdr3_length: 14
j_call: TRBJ2-1
v_call: TRBV24-1
clone_size: NA

cdr3_aa: CASSRGQGDQPQHF
cdr3_nt: TGCGCCAGCAGCCGGGGACAGGGTGATCAGCCCCAGCATTTT
d_call: TRBD1
cdr3_length: 14
j_call: TRBJ1-5
v_call: TRBV4-3
clone_size: NA

cdr3_aa: CASGQPGLYEQYF
cdr3_nt: TGTGCCAGTGGACAGCCGGGGTTATACGAGCAGTACTTC
d_call: NA
cdr3_length: 13
j_call: TRBJ2-7
v_call: TRBV4-2
clone_size: few

cdr3_aa: CASSFAGGTRIMNTEAFF
cdr3_nt: TGTGCCAGCAGTTTTGCGGGAGGGACTCGTATTATGAACACTGAAGCTTTCTTT
d_call: NA
cdr3_length: 18
j_call: TRBJ1-1
v_call: TRBV27
clone_size: NA

cdr3_aa: CASSQTPGQGAFPEAFF
cdr3_nt: TGCGCCAGCAGCCAGACTCCGGGACAGGGGGCATTCCCTGAAGCTTTCTTT
d_call: TRBD1
cdr3_length: 17
j_call: TRBJ1-1
v_call: TRBV4-1
clone_size: NA

cdr3_aa: CASSFNSPGTFLATF
cdr3_nt: TGTGCCAGCAGCTTTAACAGTCCCGGGACATTTTTGGCCACCTTC
d_call: NA
cdr3_length: 15
j_call: TRBJ1-2
v_call: TRBV7-2
clone_size: NA

cdr3_aa: CASSPPLAWGETQYF
cdr3_nt: TGCGCCAGCAGCCCGCCACTAGCGTGGGGGGAGACCCAGTACTTC
d_call: TRBD2
cdr3_length: 15
j_call: TRBJ2-5
v_call: TRBV5-1
clone_size: NA

cdr3_aa: CASSALRGNTEAFF
cdr3_nt: TGTGCCAGCAGCGCCTTAAGGGGAAACACTGAAGCTTTCTTT
d_call: NA
cdr3_length: 14
j_call: TRBJ1-1
v_call: TRBV11-1
clone_size: once

cdr3_aa: CASSFGQGADTQYF
cdr3_nt: TGTGCCAGCAGTTTTGGACAGGGGGCAGATACGCAGTATTTT
d_call: TRBD1
cdr3_length: 14
j_call: TRBJ2-3
v_call: TRBV6-6
clone_size: NA

cdr3_aa: CASSQTFRTGSAYGYTF
cdr3_nt: TGTGCCAGCAGCCAAACATTCCGGACAGGCTCGGCCTATGGCTACACCTTC
d_call: TRBD1
cdr3_length: 17
j_call: TRBJ1-2
v_call: TRBV4-2
clone_size: NA

cdr3_aa: CASSSSPERRGTEAFF
cdr3_nt: TGTGCCAGCTCATCATCCCCTGAGAGAAGAGGGACTGAAGCTTTCTTT
d_call: NA
cdr3_length: 16
j_call: TRBJ1-1
v_call: TRBV18
clone_size: NA

cdr3_aa: CASSASGPTDTQYF
cdr3_nt: TGTGCCAGCAGCGCGAGTGGGCCGACAGATACGCAGTATTTT
d_call: NA
cdr3_length: 14
j_call: TRBJ2-3
v_call: TRBV9
clone_size: NA

cdr3_aa: CASGTQGTDTQYF
cdr3_nt: TGTGCTAGTGGAACACAGGGAACAGATACGCAGTATTTT
d_call: NA
cdr3_length: 13
j_call: TRBJ2-3
v_call: TRBV12-5
clone_size: NA

cdr3_aa: CASSWDRASGNTIYF
cdr3_nt: TGCGCCAGCAGCTGGGACAGGGCTAGCGGAAACACCATATATTTT
d_call: TRBD1
cdr3_length: 15
j_call: TRBJ1-3
v_call: TRBV5-1
clone_size: NA

cdr3_aa: CASSSGTVGNQPQHF
cdr3_nt: TGTGCCAGCAGCTCAGGGACAGTGGGCAATCAGCCCCAGCATTTT
d_call: TRBD1
cdr3_length: 15
j_call: TRBJ1-5
v_call: TRBV7-2
clone_size: NA

cdr3_aa: CASTRTDSIYEQYF
cdr3_nt: TGTGCCAGCACCAGGACAGATTCAATCTACGAGCAGTACTTC
d_call: NA
cdr3_length: 14
j_call: TRBJ2-7
v_call: TRBV6-6
clone_size: NA

cdr3_aa: CASRGSGGAIFPTDTQYF
cdr3_nt: TGTGCCAGCAGAGGTAGCGGGGGGGCGATATTCCCCACAGATACGCAGTATTTT
d_call: TRBD2
cdr3_length: 18
j_call: TRBJ2-3
v_call: TRBV2
clone_size: NA

cdr3_aa: CASSQSQERNTIYF
cdr3_nt: TGCGCCAGCAGCCAGTCGCAGGAACGAAACACCATATATTTT
d_call: NA
cdr3_length: 14
j_call: TRBJ1-3
v_call: TRBV4-1
clone_size: NA

cdr3_aa: CASSVDRGMTYEQYF
cdr3_nt: TGCGCCAGCAGCGTGGACAGGGGGATGACCTACGAGCAGTACTTC
d_call: TRBD1
cdr3_length: 15
j_call: TRBJ2-7
v_call: TRBV5-1
clone_size: NA

cdr3_aa: CASSQGAGANTGELFF
cdr3_nt: TGTGCCAGCAGCCAAGGAGCGGGAGCGAACACCGGGGAGCTGTTTTTT
d_call: TRBD2
cdr3_length: 16
j_call: TRBJ2-2
v_call: TRBV4-2
clone_size: NA

cdr3_aa: CASSSRSSGANVLTF
cdr3_nt: TGTGCCAGCAGCTCCAGAAGCTCTGGGGCCAACGTCCTGACTTTC
d_call: NA
cdr3_length: 15
j_call: TRBJ2-6
v_call: TRBV13
clone_size: NA

cdr3_aa: CASSSGLAGGFYNEQFF
cdr3_nt: TGTGCCAGCAGCTCCGGACTAGCGGGGGGATTCTACAATGAGCAGTTCTTC
d_call: TRBD2
cdr3_length: 17
j_call: TRBJ2-1
v_call: TRBV6-2/TRBV6-3
clone_size: NA

cdr3_aa: CASSLGLQGYTEAFF
cdr3_nt: TGTGCCAGCAGCTTAGGTCTACAGGGTTACACTGAAGCTTTCTTT
d_call: NA
cdr3_length: 15
j_call: TRBJ1-1
v_call: TRBV7-2
clone_size: NA

cdr3_aa: CASSLGGSGGVDEQFF
cdr3_nt: TGTGCCAGCAGCTTAGGAGGTAGCGGGGGGGTCGATGAGCAGTTCTTC
d_call: TRBD2
cdr3_length: 16
j_call: TRBJ2-1
v_call: TRBV7-6
clone_size: NA

cdr3_aa: CASSFRQGNTEAFF
cdr3_nt: TGTGCCAGCAGCTTCCGACAGGGAAACACTGAAGCTTTCTTT
d_call: TRBD1
cdr3_length: 14
j_call: TRBJ1-1
v_call: TRBV7-2
clone_size: NA

cdr3_aa: CASSPLSPRGMNTEAFF
cdr3_nt: TGTGCCAGCTCACCACTAAGCCCCAGGGGGATGAACACTGAAGCTTTCTTT
d_call: TRBD1
cdr3_length: 17
j_call: TRBJ1-1
v_call: TRBV18
clone_size: NA

cdr3_aa: CASSPRGSGNTIYF
cdr3_nt: TGTGCCAGCAGCCCGAGGGGGTCTGGAAACACCATATATTTT
d_call: NA
cdr3_length: 14
j_call: TRBJ1-3
v_call: TRBV3-1/TRBV3-2
clone_size: NA

cdr3_aa: CASSSSGLAGGNTDTQYF
cdr3_nt: TGTGCCAGCAGCTCCTCGGGACTAGCGGGGGGGAATACAGATACGCAGTATTTT
d_call: TRBD2
cdr3_length: 18
j_call: TRBJ2-3
v_call: TRBV7-2
clone_size: NA

cdr3_aa: CATSRGTSGSSYNEQFF
cdr3_nt: TGTGCCACCAGCAGGGGGACTAGCGGGAGCTCCTACAATGAGCAGTTCTTC
d_call: TRBD2
cdr3_length: 17
j_call: TRBJ2-1
v_call: TRBV15
clone_size: NA

cdr3_aa: CASSQDPSSGNTIYF
cdr3_nt: TGCGCCAGCAGCCAAGATCCGAGCTCTGGAAACACCATATATTTT
d_call: NA
cdr3_length: 15
j_call: TRBJ1-3
v_call: TRBV4-3
clone_size: once

cdr3_aa: CASSQELNTEAFF
cdr3_nt: TGTGCCAGCAGTCAGGAATTGAACACTGAAGCTTTCTTT
d_call: NA
cdr3_length: 13
j_call: TRBJ1-1
v_call: TRBV6-4
clone_size: few

cdr3_aa: CASSIQQGVGNEQFF
cdr3_nt: TGTGCCAGTAGTATTCAACAGGGGGTAGGCAATGAGCAGTTCTTC
d_call: TRBD1
cdr3_length: 15
j_call: TRBJ2-1
v_call: TRBV19
clone_size: NA

cdr3_aa: CAWSQTPVSGNTIYF
cdr3_nt: TGTGCCTGGAGCCAAACGCCGGTCTCTGGAAACACCATATATTTT
d_call: NA
cdr3_length: 15
j_call: TRBJ1-3
v_call: TRBV30
clone_size: NA

cdr3_aa: CASSQTGADNSPLHF
cdr3_nt: TGTGCCAGCAGCCAGACAGGGGCGGACAATTCACCCCTCCACTTT
d_call: TRBD1
cdr3_length: 15
j_call: TRBJ1-6
v_call: TRBV14
clone_size: NA

cdr3_aa: CASSSQFTGELFF
cdr3_nt: TGTGCCAGCAGCTCACAATTCACCGGGGAGCTGTTTTTT
d_call: NA
cdr3_length: 13
j_call: TRBJ2-2
v_call: TRBV3-1/TRBV3-2
clone_size: NA

cdr3_aa: CASSRAGTGYEQYF
cdr3_nt: TGTGCCAGCAGTCGTGCCGGGACAGGCTACGAGCAGTACTTC
d_call: TRBD1
cdr3_length: 14
j_call: TRBJ2-7
v_call: TRBV6-2/TRBV6-3
clone_size: NA

cdr3_aa: CASSLGQVPYNEQFF
cdr3_nt: TGTGCCAGCAGTTTAGGGCAGGTCCCCTACAATGAGCAGTTCTTC
d_call: NA
cdr3_length: 15
j_call: TRBJ2-1
v_call: TRBV27
clone_size: NA

cdr3_aa: CASSSPRWGLGANVLTF
cdr3_nt: TGTGCCAGCAGCTCCCCCCGGTGGGGGCTCGGGGCCAACGTCCTGACTTTC
d_call: NA
cdr3_length: 17
j_call: TRBJ2-6
v_call: TRBV5-6
clone_size: NA

cdr3_aa: CASSLVRGRETQYF
cdr3_nt: TGTGCCAGCTCGTTGGTCAGGGGGCGGGAGACCCAGTACTTC
d_call: TRBD1
cdr3_length: 14
j_call: TRBJ2-5
v_call: TRBV6-5
clone_size: NA

cdr3_aa: CASNTGGFADTQYF
cdr3_nt: TGTGCCAGCAACACAGGTGGCTTTGCAGATACGCAGTATTTT
d_call: NA
cdr3_length: 14
j_call: TRBJ2-3
v_call: TRBV6-6
clone_size: NA

cdr3_aa: CAWSVGASDEQYF
cdr3_nt: TGTGCCTGGAGTGTAGGGGCCTCGGACGAGCAGTACTTC
d_call: NA
cdr3_length: 13
j_call: TRBJ2-7
v_call: TRBV30
clone_size: NA

cdr3_aa: CAWMELGHFYRTGELFF
cdr3_nt: TGTGCCTGGATGGAGTTAGGCCATTTTTACCGCACCGGGGAGCTGTTTTTT
d_call: NA
cdr3_length: 17
j_call: TRBJ2-2
v_call: TRBV30
clone_size: NA

cdr3_aa: CASSPLLSGGLNEQFF
cdr3_nt: TGTGCCAGCAGTCCCCTCTTGAGCGGGGGCCTCAATGAGCAGTTCTTC
d_call: TRBD2
cdr3_length: 16
j_call: TRBJ2-1
v_call: TRBV7-9
clone_size: NA

cdr3_aa: CAWNLGWGGLVETQYF
cdr3_nt: TGTGCCTGGAACTTGGGGTGGGGGGGGCTGGTTGAGACCCAGTACTTC
d_call: NA
cdr3_length: 16
j_call: TRBJ2-5
v_call: TRBV30
clone_size: NA